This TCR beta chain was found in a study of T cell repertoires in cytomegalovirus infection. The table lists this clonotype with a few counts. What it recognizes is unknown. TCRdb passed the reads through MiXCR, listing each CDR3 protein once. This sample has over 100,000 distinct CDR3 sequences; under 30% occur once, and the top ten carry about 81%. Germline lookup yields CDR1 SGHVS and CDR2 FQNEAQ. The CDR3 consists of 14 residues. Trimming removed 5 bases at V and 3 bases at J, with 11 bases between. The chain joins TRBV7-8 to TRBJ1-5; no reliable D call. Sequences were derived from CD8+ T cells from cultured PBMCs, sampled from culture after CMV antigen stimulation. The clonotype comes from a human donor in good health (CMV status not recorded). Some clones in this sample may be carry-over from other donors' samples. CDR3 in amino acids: CASSLNSPNQPQHF. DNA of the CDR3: TGTGCCAGCAGCCTAAACAGTCCCAATCAGCCCCAGCATTTT.